The subject of this entry is one T cell receptor (beta chain). CDR1 is SQVTM, CDR2 ANQGSEA, per germline. The J segment lost 4 bases and the V segment lost 7 bases, leaving 6 bases of the junction unmatched. The CDR3 covers 13 residues. The entry originates in a study of T cell repertoires in cytomegalovirus infection. TCRdb recomputed calls from the reads with MiXCR, one row per CDR3 protein. This table has about 530,000 distinct CDR3 sequences, less than 30% appearing once. This TCR came from a human donor in good health (CMV status not recorded). Some clones in this sample may be carry-over from other donors' samples. The chain employs TRBV29-1 and TRBJ2-7; 11 bases map to TRBD1. The sample consisted of PBMCs. CDR3 in DNA: TGCAGCGCCGAAAGGGACAGGGGGTACGAGCAGTACTTC. Amino acid sequence: CSAERDRGYEQYF.